Here is one T cell receptor beta chain with its context. This receptor's antigen is unknown. Base qualities are not at hand, and no much larger clone is one base apart. The record originates from a study of blood T cell repertoires in COVID-19 (dated by TCRdb to 2018 to 2021). Some background on the complete study: The collaborator samples originated in the United States, Italy and Spain and spanned the acute and convalescent phases of COVID-19. Samples were obtained from the ongoing ImmuneRACE study (first 160 participants) and from some 1,300 subjects provided by 6 global collaborators. A de-identified subject ID, COVID-19 status, age in years and sex were almost always included in the sample metadata. The repertoires were released in a freely available public database meant as a resource for research on the immune response to SARS-CoV-2. HLA class I and class II types, where available, came from metadata supplied by the sample provider rather than from assay-based typing. Subjects who had been exposed to COVID-19, were actively infected with it, or had recovered from it provided the deeply sampled blood TCRbeta repertoires that made up the dataset. The prospective study material was composed of cDNA or gDNA derived from T cells, B-cell-depleted T cells, or PBMCs. General findings and caveats noted by the study authors: Clinical and demographic metadata were provided uncurated, with the amount varying by source and participant.

Another Seattle source contributed samples from volunteer blood donors who had recovered from COVID-19. Each collaborating institution followed its own protocols to collect whole blood in K2EDTA tubes. For TCRbeta analysis, collaborators shipped samples as frozen whole blood, isolated PBMCs, or DNA extracted from either of those sample types. The immunoSEQ Assay, a bias-controlled multiplex PCR, was used to amplify TCRbeta CDR3 regions from genomic DNA. As for the authors' bioinformatics: The number of nucleated cells in each sample was estimated by amplification of reference gene primers within the assay. Sequence reads were collapsed and filtered to measure the absolute abundance of every unique TCRbeta CDR3 rearrangement. For each sample, productive Simpson clonality was calculated as the square root of Simpson's diversity index across productive rearrangements. TCRdb took over this immuneACCESS table, retaining in-frame rearrangements with V and J assigned. Such tables are incomplete; in checked studies, under half of the missing clones stem from an unresolved V gene, and the remainder is unexplained. The V and J calls and clone size come from that table; D and trimming were worked out from the DNA. The table for this sample lists 200,000 to 300,000 clones; about 87% of them were counted only once. The leading ten clones occupy over 1.2% of the sample.

The CDR3 runs 17 amino acids, cysteine and phenylalanine included. CDR3 DNA only is kept here, 51 bases in frame from base 1. Here V drops 4 bases and J drops 2 bases, and the junction holds 8 bases not matched to any gene. The germline V gene supplies CDR1 LGHNA and CDR2 YNFKEQ. The material sequenced was peripheral blood. This sequence was found in a woman in her forties who had recovered from COVID-19. This receptor chain uses TRBV4-2 and TRBJ2-3, and 11 junctional nucleotides match TRBD2. At the DNA level, the sequence is TGTGCCAGCAGCCGAGCCATAGCGGGGGGGGACACAGATACGCAGTATTTT. This codes for CASSRAIAGGDTDTQYF.